This is a list of T cell receptor beta chains from one sample in a study of OX40 agonist ivuxolimab in advanced cancers. This table comes from immunoSEQ multiplex PCR, and its TCRdb copy is limited to in-frame clones, with some not included. In the table there are tens of thousands of clones, 80% to 95% of which are singletons. This specimen consisted of CD4+ or CD8+ T cells sorted from blood, obtained in a trial of the OX40 agonist ivuxolimab. The receptor source for this set is an adult with an advanced solid tumor such as melanoma, head and neck, liver or kidney cancer. Both conserved end residues are part of each CDR3. Size tells how often a clone was seen (once, few, many) or the class of an expanded clone, and some rows leave it out.

clone_size	v_call	cdr3_aa
NA	TRBV19	CASNAGGAEQFF
once	TRBV5-1	CASSYYGTGNTEAFF
NA	TRBV19	CAIGQGGYNEQFF
NA	TRBV14	CASSQDTATYNEQFF
NA	TRBV7-9	CASSQDGSSEGPETQYF
once	TRBV30	CASDWRTGTIYGYTF
NA	TRBV2	CASSENEQYF
NA	TRBV19	CASSGQASGNTIYF
NA	TRBV27	CASSLTPRGTEAFF
NA	TRBV11-2	CASSFDVGSYEQYF
once	TRBV28	CASEAPGQGPEQFF
NA	TRBV27	CASGSYNEQFF
NA	TRBV5-6	CASSGQGLQPQHF
NA	TRBV2	CASLKAEGLVAYEQYF
NA	TRBV5-1	CASSVGQGINEKLFF
NA	TRBV9	CASSVSAGGLLTDTQYF
NA	TRBV9	CASSRQGAGEQYF
NA	TRBV4-3	CASSQHRLGGWSYNEQFF
NA	TRBV4-2	CASSQAGRLSNNEQFF
NA	TRBV4-1	CASSQGGQAGGETQYF
once	TRBV7-2	CASSFGLAGLRSDTQYF
NA	TRBV27	CASRQGSFYEQYF
NA	TRBV13	CASSRVTGELFF
NA	TRBV30	CAWSGRDSLFYGYTF
NA	TRBV7-8	CASSHRGTDSTDTQYF
few	TRBV5-1	CASSLGLAGTSTDTQYF
NA	TRBV10-1	CASSPRGLDTQYF
NA	TRBV4-1	CASSLRERGGTDTQYF
NA	TRBV28	CASSLKVGGIYEQYF
NA	TRBV28	CASSFRGVSYEQYF
NA	TRBV7-9	CASSPRDRSPREQYF
NA	TRBV15	CATSSDSEQYF
NA	TRBV6-6	CASSYGQGVETQYF
once	TRBV7-8	CASSQISDPWWEQYF
NA	TRBV27	CASRALNEKLFF
NA	TRBV19	CATATKQGFETQYF
NA	TRBV27	CASSLRTSDTDTQYF
NA	TRBV27	CASSLSIGPTEAFF
NA	TRBV27	CATRGARAIEGYTF
medium-sized	TRBV7-8	CASSRSGQIYTQYF